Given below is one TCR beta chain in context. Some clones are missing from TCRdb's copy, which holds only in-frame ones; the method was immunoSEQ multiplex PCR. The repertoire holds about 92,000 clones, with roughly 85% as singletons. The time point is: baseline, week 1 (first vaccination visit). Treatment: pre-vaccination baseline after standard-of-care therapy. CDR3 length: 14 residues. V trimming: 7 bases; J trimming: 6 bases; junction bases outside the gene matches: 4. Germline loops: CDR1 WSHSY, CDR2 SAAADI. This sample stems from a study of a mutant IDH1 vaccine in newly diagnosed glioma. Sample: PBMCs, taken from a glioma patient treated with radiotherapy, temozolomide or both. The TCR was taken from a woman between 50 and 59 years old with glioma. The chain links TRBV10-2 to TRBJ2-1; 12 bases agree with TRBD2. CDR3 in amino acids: CASTTSGGPNEQFF. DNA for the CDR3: TGCGCCAGCACAACTAGCGGGGGGCCCAATGAGCAGTTCTTC.